This T cell receptor (beta chain) was recorded in a study of blood T cell repertoires in COVID-19. In the study overall: The origin of the acute and convalescent COVID-19 samples was the United States, Italy and Spain. PBMCs, B-cell-depleted T cells, or T cells were the source of the cDNA or gDNA that made up the material.

In the source study's methods: Quantification of nucleated cells was approximated via reference gene primer amplification. Only in-frame clones appear in the TCRdb table, and some are missing; sequencing was by immunoSEQ multiplex PCR. From that table come the V and J calls and clone size; the DNA was used to work out D and trimming. The sample has tens of thousands of clones; roughly 85% are singletons. From germline, CDR1 is SGHRS and CDR2 YFSETQ. Between the trimmed V and J ends, which lost 3 bases and 2 bases, there was a span of 11 bases. CDR3 length: 14 residues. The specimen sequenced was peripheral blood. This chain joins TRBV5-1 and TRBJ1-1, with D perhaps TRBD1 (6 bases). The sequence came from an older woman with acute or convalescent COVID-19. The CDR3 here is CASSSGTTNTEAFF. The CDR3 DNA is TGCGCCAGCAGCTCGGGGACAACTAACACTGAAGCTTTCTTT.